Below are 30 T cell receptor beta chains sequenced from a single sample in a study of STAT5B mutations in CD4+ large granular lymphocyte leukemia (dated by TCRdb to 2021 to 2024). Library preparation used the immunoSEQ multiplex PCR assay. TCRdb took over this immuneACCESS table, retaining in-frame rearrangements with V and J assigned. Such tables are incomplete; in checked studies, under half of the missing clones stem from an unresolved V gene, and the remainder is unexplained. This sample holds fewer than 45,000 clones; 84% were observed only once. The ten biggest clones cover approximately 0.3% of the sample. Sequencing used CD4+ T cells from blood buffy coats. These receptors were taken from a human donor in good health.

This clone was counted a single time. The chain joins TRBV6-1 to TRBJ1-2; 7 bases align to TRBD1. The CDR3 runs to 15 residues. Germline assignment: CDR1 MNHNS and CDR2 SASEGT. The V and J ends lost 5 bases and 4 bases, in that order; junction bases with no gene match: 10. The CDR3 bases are TGTGCCAGCAGTTTACAGGGGTTGGGTTCCTATGGCTACACCTTC. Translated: CASSLQGLGSYGYTF.

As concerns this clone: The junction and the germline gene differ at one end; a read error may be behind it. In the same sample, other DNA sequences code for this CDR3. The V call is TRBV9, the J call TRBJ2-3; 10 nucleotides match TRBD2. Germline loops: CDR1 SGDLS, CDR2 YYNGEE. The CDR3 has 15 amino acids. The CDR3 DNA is TGTGCCAGTAGCGCGACTAGCGGGAGCACAGATACGCAGTATTTT. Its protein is CASSATSGSTDTQYF.

The chain's CDR3 is CASSERTGGNSPLHF. CDR3 sequence (DNA): TGTGCCAGCAGCGAACGGACAGGGGGTAATTCACCCCTCCACTTT. V gene TRBV9 combines with J gene TRBJ1-6, with 10 bases that match TRBD1. CDR3 length equals 15 residues. CDR1 and CDR2 (germline): SGDLS, YYNGEE. The junction had 3 bases not matched to a gene; V was cut back by 3 bases and J by 6 bases.

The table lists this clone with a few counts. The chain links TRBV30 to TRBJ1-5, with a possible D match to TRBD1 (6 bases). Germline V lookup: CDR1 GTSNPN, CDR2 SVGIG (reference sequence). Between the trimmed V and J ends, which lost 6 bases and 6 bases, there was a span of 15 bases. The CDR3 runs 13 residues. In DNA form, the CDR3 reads TGTGCCTGTACCGCGACAGGATCTCAGCCCCAGCATTTT. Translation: CACTATGSQPQHF.

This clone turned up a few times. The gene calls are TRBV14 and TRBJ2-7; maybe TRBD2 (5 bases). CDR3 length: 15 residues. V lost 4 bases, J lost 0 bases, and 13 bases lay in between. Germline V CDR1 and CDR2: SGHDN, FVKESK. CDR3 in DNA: TGTGCCAGCAGCCTCATGACTACCATCTCCTACGAGCAGTACTTC. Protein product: CASSLMTTISYEQYF. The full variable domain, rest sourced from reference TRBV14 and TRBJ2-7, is EAGVTQFPSHSVIEKGQTVTLRCDPISGHDNLYWYRRVMGKEIKFLLHFVKESKQDESGMPNNRFLAERTGGTYSTLKVQPAELEDSGVYFCASSLMTTISYEQYFGPGTRLTVT.

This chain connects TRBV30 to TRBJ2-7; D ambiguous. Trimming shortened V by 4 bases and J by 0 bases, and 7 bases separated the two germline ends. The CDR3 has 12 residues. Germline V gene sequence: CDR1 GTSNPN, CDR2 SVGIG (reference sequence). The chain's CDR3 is CAWTRSSYEQYF. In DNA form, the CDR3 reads TGTGCCTGGACCAGGAGCTCCTACGAGCAGTACTTC.

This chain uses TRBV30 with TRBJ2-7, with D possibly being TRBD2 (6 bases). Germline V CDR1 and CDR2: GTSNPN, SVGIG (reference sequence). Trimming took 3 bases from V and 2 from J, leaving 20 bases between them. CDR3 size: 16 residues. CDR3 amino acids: CAWSLAIGGYTYEQYF. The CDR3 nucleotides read TGTGCCTGGAGCCTAGCGATTGGAGGGTACACCTACGAGCAGTACTTC.

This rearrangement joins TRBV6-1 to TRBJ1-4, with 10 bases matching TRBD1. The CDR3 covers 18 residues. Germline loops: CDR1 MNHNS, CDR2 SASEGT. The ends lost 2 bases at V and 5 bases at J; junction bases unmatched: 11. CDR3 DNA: TGTGCCAGCAGTGAATCTACGCCGGGACAGGGGAGGAATGAAAAACTGTTTTTT. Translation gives CASSESTPGQGRNEKLFF.

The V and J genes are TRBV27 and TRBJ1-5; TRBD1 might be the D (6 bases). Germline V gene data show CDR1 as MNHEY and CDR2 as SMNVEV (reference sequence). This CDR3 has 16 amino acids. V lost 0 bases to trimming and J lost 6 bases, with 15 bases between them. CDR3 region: CASSLSWGAQGQPQHF. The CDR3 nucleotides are TGTGCCAGCAGTTTATCGTGGGGGGCTCAGGGTCAGCCCCAGCATTTT.

DNA of the CDR3: TGTGCCAGCAGTTCTTACCCAGCTAGGAACACCGGGGAGCTGTTTTTT. It yields the protein CASSSYPARNTGELFF. The chain has TRBV27 and TRBJ2-2; D unresolved. Deletions cut 4 bases from V and 1 base from J, with 13 bases between. The CDR3 is 16 amino acids. The germline V gene encodes CDR1 MNHEY and CDR2 SMNVEV (reference sequence).

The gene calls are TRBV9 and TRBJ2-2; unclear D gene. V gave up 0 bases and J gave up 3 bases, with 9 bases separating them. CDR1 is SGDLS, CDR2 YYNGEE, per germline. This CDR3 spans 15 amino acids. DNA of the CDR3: TGTGCCAGCAGCGTAGGTAGGGTGGACACCGGGGAGCTGTTTTTT. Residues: CASSVGRVDTGELFF. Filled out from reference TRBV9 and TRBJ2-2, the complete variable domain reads DSGVTQTPKHLITATGQRVTLRCSPRSGDLSVYWYQQSLDQGLQFLIQYYNGEERAKGNILERFSAQQFPDLHSELNLSSLELGDSALYFCASSVGRVDTGELFFGEGSRLTVL.

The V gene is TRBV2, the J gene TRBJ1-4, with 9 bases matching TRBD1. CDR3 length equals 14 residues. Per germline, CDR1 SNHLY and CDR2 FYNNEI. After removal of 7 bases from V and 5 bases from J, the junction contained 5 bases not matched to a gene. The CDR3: CASKGTGRNEKLFF. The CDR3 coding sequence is TGTGCCAGCAAGGGGACAGGGAGAAATGAAAAACTGTTTTTT.

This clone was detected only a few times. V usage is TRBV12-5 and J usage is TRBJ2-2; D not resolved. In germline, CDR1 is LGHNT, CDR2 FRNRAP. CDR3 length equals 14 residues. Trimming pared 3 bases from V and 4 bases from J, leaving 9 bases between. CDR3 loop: CASGFFRPTGELFF. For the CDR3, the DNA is TGTGCTAGTGGTTTTTTTAGGCCCACCGGGGAGCTGTTTTTT.

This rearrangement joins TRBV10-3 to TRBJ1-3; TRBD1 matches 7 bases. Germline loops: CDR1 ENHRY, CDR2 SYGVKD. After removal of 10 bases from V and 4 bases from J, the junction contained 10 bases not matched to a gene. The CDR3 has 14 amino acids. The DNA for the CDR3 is TGTGCCACTTCGCTTGACAGGGACGGAAACACCATATATTTT. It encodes CATSLDRDGNTIYF.

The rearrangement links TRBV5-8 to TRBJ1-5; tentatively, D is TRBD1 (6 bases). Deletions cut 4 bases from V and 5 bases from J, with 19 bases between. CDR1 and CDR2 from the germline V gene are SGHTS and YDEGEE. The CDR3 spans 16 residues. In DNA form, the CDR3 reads TGTGCCAGCAGCGTCCGGGGGAGGGGGATGGATCAGCCCCAGCATTTT. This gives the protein CASSVRGRGMDQPQHF.

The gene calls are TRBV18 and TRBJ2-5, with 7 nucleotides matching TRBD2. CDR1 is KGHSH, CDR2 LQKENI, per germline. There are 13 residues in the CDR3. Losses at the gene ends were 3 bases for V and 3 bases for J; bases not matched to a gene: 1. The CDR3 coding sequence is TGTGCCAGCTCACCTGGGGGGGAAGAGACCCAGTACTTC. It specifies CASSPGGEETQYF.

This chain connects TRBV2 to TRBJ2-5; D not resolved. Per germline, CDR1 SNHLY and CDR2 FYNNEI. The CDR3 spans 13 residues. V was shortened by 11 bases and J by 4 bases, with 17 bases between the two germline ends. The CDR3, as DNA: TGTGCCGGCAACGTGGGTTTTCGAGAGACCCAGTACTTC. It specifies CAGNVGFRETQYF.

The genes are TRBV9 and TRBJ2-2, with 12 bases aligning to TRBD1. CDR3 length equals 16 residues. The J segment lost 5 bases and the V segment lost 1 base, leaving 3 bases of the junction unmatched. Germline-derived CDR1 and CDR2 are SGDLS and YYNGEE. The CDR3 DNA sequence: TGTGCCAGCAGCGTAAGGGACAGGGGGCCGACCGGGGAGCTGTTTTTT. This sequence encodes CASSVRDRGPTGELFF.

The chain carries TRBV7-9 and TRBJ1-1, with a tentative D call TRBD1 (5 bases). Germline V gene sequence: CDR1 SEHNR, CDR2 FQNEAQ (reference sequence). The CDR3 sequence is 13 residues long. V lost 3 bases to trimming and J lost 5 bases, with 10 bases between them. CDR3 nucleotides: TGTGCCAGCAGCTTCGGGGGAGAAACTGAAGCTTTCTTT. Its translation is CASSFGGETEAFF.

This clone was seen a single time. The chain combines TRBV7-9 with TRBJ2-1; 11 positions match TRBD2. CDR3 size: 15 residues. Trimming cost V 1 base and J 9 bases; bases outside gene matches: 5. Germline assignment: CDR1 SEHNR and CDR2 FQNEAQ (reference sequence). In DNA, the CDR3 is TGTGCCAGCAGCTTAGTAGCGGGAGGGCCTAGTGAGCAGTTCTTC. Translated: CASSLVAGGPSEQFF.

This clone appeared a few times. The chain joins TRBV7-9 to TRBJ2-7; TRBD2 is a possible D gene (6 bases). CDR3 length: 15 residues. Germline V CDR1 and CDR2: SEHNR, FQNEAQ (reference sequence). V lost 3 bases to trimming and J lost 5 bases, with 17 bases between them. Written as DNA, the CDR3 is TGTGCCAGCAGCTTCGGTAGCGGAGGAGTACACGAGCAGTACTTC. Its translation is CASSFGSGGVHEQYF. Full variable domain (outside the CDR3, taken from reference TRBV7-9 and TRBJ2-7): DTGVSQNPRHKITKRGQNVTFRCDPISEHNRLYWYRQTLGQGPEFLTYFQNEAQLEKSRLLSDRFSAERPKGSFSTLEIQRTEQGDSAMYLCASSFGSGGVHEQYFGPGTRLTVT.

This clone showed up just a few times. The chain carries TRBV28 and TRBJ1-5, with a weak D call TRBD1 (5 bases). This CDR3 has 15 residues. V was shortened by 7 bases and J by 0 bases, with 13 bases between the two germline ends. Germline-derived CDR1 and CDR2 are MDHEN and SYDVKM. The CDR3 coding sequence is TGTGCCAGCATCGTGGGGGATTCTAGCAATCAGCCCCAGCATTTT. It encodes CASIVGDSSNQPQHF.

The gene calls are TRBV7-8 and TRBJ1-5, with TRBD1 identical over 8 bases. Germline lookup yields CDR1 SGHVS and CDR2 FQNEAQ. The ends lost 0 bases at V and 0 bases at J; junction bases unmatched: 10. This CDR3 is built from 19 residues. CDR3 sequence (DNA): TGTGCCAGCAGCTTAGCGTCGGGGACAGGATATTATAGCAATCAGCCCCAGCATTTT. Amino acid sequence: CASSLASGTGYYSNQPQHF.

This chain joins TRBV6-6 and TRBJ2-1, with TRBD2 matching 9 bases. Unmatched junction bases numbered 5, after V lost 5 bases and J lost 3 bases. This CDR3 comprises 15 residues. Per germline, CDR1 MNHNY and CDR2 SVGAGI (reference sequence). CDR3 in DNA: TGTGCCAGCAGTGTTTATAGCGGGAGCTACAATGAGCAGTTCTTC. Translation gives CASSVYSGSYNEQFF.

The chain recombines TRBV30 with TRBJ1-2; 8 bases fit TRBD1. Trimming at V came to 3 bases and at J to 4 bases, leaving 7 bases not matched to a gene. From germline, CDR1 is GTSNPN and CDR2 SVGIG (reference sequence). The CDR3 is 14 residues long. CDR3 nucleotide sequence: TGTGCCTGGAGCCCGGGACAGGAGATCTATGGCTACACCTTC. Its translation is CAWSPGQEIYGYTF.

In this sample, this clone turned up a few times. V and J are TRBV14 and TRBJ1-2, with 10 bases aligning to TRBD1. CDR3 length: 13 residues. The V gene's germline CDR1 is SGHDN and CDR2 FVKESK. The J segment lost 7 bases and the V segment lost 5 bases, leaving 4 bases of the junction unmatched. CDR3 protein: CASSEGQGFGYTF. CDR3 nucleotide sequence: TGTGCCAGCAGCGAGGGACAGGGGTTTGGCTACACCTTC.

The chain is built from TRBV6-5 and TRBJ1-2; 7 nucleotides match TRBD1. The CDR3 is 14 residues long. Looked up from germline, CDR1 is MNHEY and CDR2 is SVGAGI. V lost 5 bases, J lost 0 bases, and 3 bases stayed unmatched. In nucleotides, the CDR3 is TGTGCCAGCAGTAGCGACAGGGCTAACTATGGCTACACCTTC. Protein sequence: CASSSDRANYGYTF.

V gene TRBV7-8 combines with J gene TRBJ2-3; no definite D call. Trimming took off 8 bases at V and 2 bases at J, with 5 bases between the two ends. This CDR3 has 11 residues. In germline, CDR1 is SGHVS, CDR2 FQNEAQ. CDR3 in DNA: TGTGCCAGCCGAATCACAGATACGCAGTATTTT. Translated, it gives CASRITDTQYF.

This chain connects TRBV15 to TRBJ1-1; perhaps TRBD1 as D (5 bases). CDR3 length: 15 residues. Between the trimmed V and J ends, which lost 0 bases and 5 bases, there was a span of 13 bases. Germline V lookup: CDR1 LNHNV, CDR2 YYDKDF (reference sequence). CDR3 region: CATSRDIGARTEAFF. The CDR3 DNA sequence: TGTGCCACCAGCAGAGATATCGGGGCGAGGACTGAAGCTTTCTTT. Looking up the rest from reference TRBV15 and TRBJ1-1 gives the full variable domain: DAMVIQNPRYQVTQFGKPVTLSCSQTLNHNVMYWYQQKSSQAPKLLFHYYDKDFNNEADTPDNFQSRRPNTSFCFLDIRSPGLGDTAMYLCATSRDIGARTEAFFGQGTRLTVV.

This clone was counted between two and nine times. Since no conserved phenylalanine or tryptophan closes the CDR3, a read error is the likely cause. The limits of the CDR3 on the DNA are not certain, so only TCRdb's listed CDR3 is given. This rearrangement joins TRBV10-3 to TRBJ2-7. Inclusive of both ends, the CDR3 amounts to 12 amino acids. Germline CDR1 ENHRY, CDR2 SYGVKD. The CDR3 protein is CATGPDGSSFRL.